These T cell receptor beta chains were read from a single sample in a study of T cell responses to AZD1222 COVID-19 vaccine. The assay was immunoSEQ multiplex PCR, and TCRdb's table has in-frame clones only and misses some. Among 130,000 or so clones, around 83% were seen once, and the ten largest hold about 27%. The specimen comprised peripheral blood, sampled 28 days after the second AZD1222 dose. Receptor source: an adult who received the AZD1222 COVID-19 vaccine. CDR3s include the opening cysteine and the closing phenylalanine or tryptophan. A D gene is named only where the DNA matches it firmly. A row's size may be missing; if present it is once, few, many or a size class.

cdr3_length | d_call | j_call | v_call | clone_size | cdr3_nt | cdr3_aa
13 | - | TRBJ1-1 | TRBV6-5 | once | TGTGCCAGCACGGTGACTAAGGGCACTGAAGCTTTCTTT | CASTVTKGTEAFF
14 | - | TRBJ1-5 | TRBV7-9 | - | TGTGCCAGCAGCCCCTTGACTGGGGAAGAGCCCCAGCATTTT | CASSPLTGEEPQHF
18 | TRBD2 | TRBJ2-7 | TRBV4-3 | once | TGCGCCAGCAGCCAAGGGTGGGGACTAGCGGAAAGCTCCTACGAGCAGTACTTC | CASSQGWGLAESSYEQYF
14 | TRBD1 | TRBJ1-6 | TRBV5-1 | - | TGCGCCAGCAGCTACACAGGGGGGAATTCACCCCTCCACTTT | CASSYTGGNSPLHF
16 | - | TRBJ1-3 | TRBV7-2 | few | TGTGCCAGCAGCCCTAATCCCAGGGGATTCGGAAACACCATATATTTT | CASSPNPRGFGNTIYF
15 | TRBD1 | TRBJ2-1 | TRBV7-9 | - | TGTGCCAGCAGCCCCCGGGACAGTAGAATTGGCGAGCAGTTCTTC | CASSPRDSRIGEQFF
16 | TRBD2 | TRBJ2-1 | TRBV24-1 | - | TGTGCCACCAGTACTTCAGCGGGGGGGCTCTACAATGAGCAGTTCTTC | CATSTSAGGLYNEQFF
15 | TRBD1 | TRBJ1-4 | TRBV5-6 | - | TGTGCCAGCAGCATACCGACAGGGAGCAATGAAAAACTGTTTTTT | CASSIPTGSNEKLFF
15 | - | TRBJ1-4 | TRBV24-1 | - | TGTGCCACCAGTGGGTCCCGGGAAGACAATGAAAAACTGTTTTTT | CATSGSREDNEKLFF
17 | - | TRBJ2-3 | TRBV27 | - | TGTGCCAGCAGCTTCCGATCCAGCGGGACAGCCACAGATACGCAGTATTTT | CASSFRSSGTATDTQYF
14 | - | TRBJ1-2 | TRBV7-2 | - | TGTGCCAGCAGCCCGCAACAGGGAGGGGGTGGCTACACCTTC | CASSPQQGGGGYTF
13 | - | TRBJ1-5 | TRBV19 | - | TGTGCCAGTAGTATGAATATCAATCAGCCCCAGCATTTT | CASSMNINQPQHF
14 | - | TRBJ2-7 | TRBV24-1 | - | TGTGCCACCAGTGGGAGGGTTCATAGCTACGAGCAGTACTTC | CATSGRVHSYEQYF
15 | TRBD1 | TRBJ2-7 | TRBV5-1 | - | TGCGCCAGCAGCTTGAGCACGGGACAGGGGAACGAGCAGTACTTC | CASSLSTGQGNEQYF
14 | - | TRBJ1-2 | TRBV28 | - | TGTGCCAGCAGTCCCTGGGGGGAGAACTATGGCTACACCTTC | CASSPWGENYGYTF
11 | - | TRBJ2-7 | TRBV6-5 | - | TGTGCCAGCACCAACGAGTACGAGCAGTACTTC | CASTNEYEQYF
11 | - | TRBJ1-2 | TRBV12-3/TRBV12-4 | few | TGTGCCAGCAGTTTAACAGGCGGCTACACCTTC | CASSLTGGYTF
14 | - | TRBJ2-5 | TRBV21-1 | - | TGTGCCAGCAGCAAAGAGCCAGATCAGGAGACCCAGTACTTC | CASSKEPDQETQYF
14 | - | TRBJ2-5 | TRBV7-2 | - | TGTGCCAGCAGCTTCCGGACAGACCAAGAGACCCAGTACTTC | CASSFRTDQETQYF
16 | TRBD2 | TRBJ2-1 | TRBV5-4 | - | TGTGCCAGCAGCTTGGGCGGGGGGAACTCCTACAATGAGCAGTTCTTC | CASSLGGGNSYNEQFF
14 | - | TRBJ2-3 | TRBV10-1 | - | TGCGCCAGCAGTGAGGCAGGTCCAACGGATACGCAGTATTTT | CASSEAGPTDTQYF
17 | - | TRBJ1-3 | TRBV10-3 | - | TGTGCCATCAGTGAGGCCCTTCCGGGACGATTGGGAAACACCATATATTTT | CAISEALPGRLGNTIYF
15 | - | TRBJ1-2 | TRBV5-6 | - | TGTGCCAGCAGCTTGGCTGGGGCAGGGATCTATGGCTACACCTTC | CASSLAGAGIYGYTF
14 | - | TRBJ2-1 | TRBV13 | - | TGTGCCAGCAGCTCATCGGATCTACACAATGAGCAGTTCTTC | CASSSSDLHNEQFF
17 | - | TRBJ2-1 | TRBV5-6 | - | TGTGCCAGCAGCTTGACCTTGACAGTGAGCTCCTACAATGAGCAGTTCTTC | CASSLTLTVSSYNEQFF
15 | TRBD1 | TRBJ1-4 | TRBV9 | - | TGTGCCAGCAGCGCGGGGACAGCCACCTATGAAAAACTGTTTTTT | CASSAGTATYEKLFF
15 | - | TRBJ1-5 | TRBV7-2 | - | TGTGCCAGCAGCCCGACGCCTTCAAGTTGGCAGCCCCAGCATTTT | CASSPTPSSWQPQHF
17 | TRBD2 | TRBJ2-7 | TRBV5-4 | - | TGTGCCAGCAGCTTGGCCCCTAGCGGGAGTTACTCCTACGAGCAGTACTTC | CASSLAPSGSYSYEQYF
15 | - | TRBJ2-1 | TRBV18 | few | TGTGCCAGCTCACCACGGGACGTATCCTACAATGAGCAGTTCTTC | CASSPRDVSYNEQFF
14 | - | TRBJ2-7 | TRBV29-1 | - | TGCAGCGTTGAGGGGGGCAAGAGCTCCTACGAGCAGTACTTC | CSVEGGKSSYEQYF
16 | TRBD1 | TRBJ1-6 | TRBV7-2 | - | TGTGCCAGCAGCTTAGAAGGGACAGTTTTTCAATCACCCCTCCACTTT | CASSLEGTVFQSPLHF
13 | - | TRBJ1-3 | TRBV11-2 | - | TGTGCCAGCAGCGCGAGCTCTGGAAACACCATATATTTT | CASSASSGNTIYF
15 | - | TRBJ2-2 | TRBV24-1 | - | TGTGCCACCAGTTCTCCCGGTCCCGTCGCCGGGGAGCTGTTTTTT | CATSSPGPVAGELFF
15 | TRBD1 | TRBJ1-1 | TRBV13 | - | TGTGCCAGCAGCCCAGGACAGGGAGGGTGGACTGAAGCTTTCTTT | CASSPGQGGWTEAFF
14 | - | TRBJ2-3 | TRBV10-1 | - | TGCGCCAGCAGTGATGACCTAATAGCATCTACGCAGTATTTT | CASSDDLIASTQYF
14 | - | TRBJ1-5 | TRBV2 | - | TGTGCCAGCAGTGGAGGGACTAGCAATCAGCCCCAGCATTTT | CASSGGTSNQPQHF
16 | TRBD2 | TRBJ2-5 | TRBV3-1/TRBV3-2 | - | TGTGCCAGCAGGGAGAGACTAGCGGGGTTCCAAGAGACCCAGTACTTC | CASRERLAGFQETQYF
15 | - | TRBJ2-1 | TRBV5-8 | - | TGTGCCAGCAGCTTGAGAGGGTATTCTTACAATGAGCAGTTCTTC | CASSLRGYSYNEQFF
15 | TRBD1 | TRBJ2-1 | TRBV6-1 | - | TGTGCCAGCAGTGAAGGACAGGGGAGGATCAATGAGCAGTTCTTC | CASSEGQGRINEQFF
14 | TRBD2 | TRBJ2-3 | TRBV10-3 | - | TGTGCCATCCGACCTGAGCGGGGGGGAAGTACGCAGTATTTT | CAIRPERGGSTQYF
13 | TRBD1 | TRBJ2-3 | TRBV10-3 | - | TGTGCCATTTCGACAGGGAGCACAGATACGCAGTATTTT | CAISTGSTDTQYF
14 | TRBD1 | TRBJ1-5 | TRBV3-1/TRBV3-2 | - | TGTGCCAGCAGCGCCCGACAGGGGAATCAGCCCCAGCATTTT | CASSARQGNQPQHF
15 | TRBD1 | TRBJ1-1 | TRBV19 | - | TGTGCCAGTAGGTCGACAGGGGGAACGAACACTGAAGCTTTCTTT | CASRSTGGTNTEAFF
15 | - | TRBJ2-1 | TRBV7-8 | once | TGTGCCAGCAGCTTAACTGGGCGGGGATACAATGAGCAGTTCTTC | CASSLTGRGYNEQFF
14 | - | TRBJ2-7 | TRBV3-1/TRBV3-2 | - | TGTGCCAGCAGCCAAGGCGGACTCTTTTACGAGCAGTACTTC | CASSQGGLFYEQYF
16 | - | TRBJ1-5 | TRBV28 | - | TGTGCCAGCAGTCTCGGGCAAACACTTTTCAATCAGCCCCAGCATTTT | CASSLGQTLFNQPQHF
14 | - | TRBJ1-4 | TRBV3-1/TRBV3-2 | - | TGTGCCAGCCCCTTTCAGGGCGGTGAGGAAAAACTGTTTTTT | CASPFQGGEEKLFF
15 | - | TRBJ1-5 | TRBV6-5 | - | TGTGCCAGCGATTTCTCCGCTGAAGGGGATCAGCCCCAGCATTTT | CASDFSAEGDQPQHF
16 | TRBD1 | TRBJ1-5 | TRBV19 | - | TGTGCCAGTACTGTTGCCAGGGGGCGGGTTGATCAGCCCCAGCATTTT | CASTVARGRVDQPQHF
15 | TRBD2 | TRBJ2-3 | TRBV5-4 | once | TGTGCCAGCAGCTTAGCGAGCGGGGGAAGAGATACGCAGTATTTT | CASSLASGGRDTQYF
15 | TRBD1 | TRBJ2-5 | TRBV7-3 | - | TGTGCCAGCAGTCCAACCGGACAGGGCCAAGAGACCCAGTACTTC | CASSPTGQGQETQYF
15 | TRBD2 | TRBJ2-1 | TRBV3-1/TRBV3-2 | - | TGTGCCAGCAGCCCCCGGACTAGAGGGTACAATGAGCAGTTCTTC | CASSPRTRGYNEQFF
12 | - | TRBJ1-2 | TRBV7-9 | few | TGTGCCAGCAGCTCCTCTATTTACCGGGTCTTATTC | CASSSSIYRVLF
18 | TRBD1 | TRBJ1-2 | TRBV3-1/TRBV3-2 | - | TGTGCCAGCAGCCAAAAACACACCGGGACAGGGGTGTGGTATGGCTACACCTTC | CASSQKHTGTGVWYGYTF
17 | - | TRBJ1-4 | TRBV3-1/TRBV3-2 | - | TGTGCCAGCAGCCACTCTACCCTCAGGCTCCTTAATGAAAAACTGTTTTTT | CASSHSTLRLLNEKLFF
14 | - | TRBJ1-2 | TRBV7-2 | - | TGTGCCAGCAGCTTAGCGCAGGGACTCTGGGGCTACACCTTC | CASSLAQGLWGYTF
15 | - | TRBJ1-3 | TRBV5-6 | - | TGTGCCAGCAGCCTTAGACGGAGCTCTGGAAACACCATATATTTT | CASSLRRSSGNTIYF
13 | - | TRBJ2-7 | TRBV3-1/TRBV3-2 | - | TGTGCCAGCAGCTCCCAGGTAAACTACGAGCAGTACTTC | CASSSQVNYEQYF